A selection of T cell receptor beta chains follows, all from one sample in a study of blood T cell repertoires in COVID-19. Method: immunoSEQ multiplex PCR; TCRdb's copy keeps in-frame clones and lacks some. The sample gives 250,000 to 350,000 clones, nearly 90% of which show up once; approximately 5.4% is in the top ten. The sample taken for sequencing was PBMCs or T cells enriched from blood (not recorded which). The receptor set was obtained from a woman in her twenties or thirties who had recovered from COVID-19. Both conserved end residues are part of each CDR3.

J gene	V gene	CDR3 protein
TRBJ1-2	TRBV19	CASRETGGDYGYTF
TRBJ2-7	TRBV7-2	CASSPGMVAYEQYF
TRBJ1-5	TRBV15	CATSRSGMSNQPQHF
TRBJ2-7	TRBV5-1	CASSLVSPRGSGEQYF
TRBJ2-2	TRBV7-3	CASSRTGSGELFF
TRBJ1-1	TRBV19	CASSQYTEAFF
TRBJ1-2	TRBV6-5	CASSLTGDGGYTF
TRBJ1-4	TRBV9	CASSRSTGGNEKLFF
TRBJ1-2	TRBV10-3	CASRQDTNYGYTF
TRBJ2-3	TRBV9	CASSVGTGGTDTQYF
TRBJ1-4	TRBV27	CASKGEGAYWEKLFF
TRBJ2-3	TRBV18	CASSPIHRGPTDTQYF
TRBJ2-7	TRBV3-1/TRBV3-2	CASSQVSGGFEQYF
TRBJ2-5	TRBV12-3/TRBV12-4	CASSFDREETQYF
TRBJ2-3	TRBV5-4	CASSRLRGTYTDTQYF
TRBJ1-4	TRBV10-3	CAISERGVGEKLFF
TRBJ2-3	TRBV5-1	CASSPRTSGEDTQYF
TRBJ2-7	TRBV5-6	CASSFQTYEQYF
TRBJ1-1	TRBV7-9	CASSSGRGQRTEAFF
TRBJ1-5	TRBV2	CASSVAGWPQHF
TRBJ1-2	TRBV30	CAWKPQLSHGYTF
TRBJ2-3	TRBV7-7	CASSLGGEDTQYF
TRBJ1-6	TRBV6-6	CASRPGTDNSPLHF
TRBJ1-1	TRBV5-1	CASSPGTGMNTEAFF
TRBJ2-7	TRBV27	CASSYPLAGDPYEQYF
TRBJ2-7	TRBV4-2	CASSQVPGQGHSYEQYF
TRBJ1-5	TRBV7-8	CASSLGQGLQPQHF
TRBJ1-1	TRBV29-1	CSVHGRLTNTEAFF
TRBJ1-2	TRBV7-8	CASSSRNYGYTF
TRBJ1-2	TRBV6-6	CASSPKAGGGYGYTF
TRBJ1-1	TRBV18	CASSPKDTTSGAFF
TRBJ1-2	TRBV4-1	CASSQDRTGGNGYTF
TRBJ1-4	TRBV6-5	CASRKRVANEKLFF
TRBJ1-2	TRBV5-1	CASSLGGGQGIGYGYTF
TRBJ1-5	TRBV2	CASSAGQGAGPQHF
TRBJ2-2	TRBV4-2	CASSLLAGDTGELFF
TRBJ1-2	TRBV7-2	CASIDQGKFGYTF
TRBJ1-1	TRBV10-3	CATKNPDRNTEAFF
TRBJ1-2	TRBV6-5	CASQRGVFTF